This is a list of T cell receptor beta chains from one sample in a study of cytomegalovirus exposure and HLA in healthy donors. Profiled with immunoSEQ multiplex PCR; TCRdb holds only in-frame clones, not every one. The sample carries 200,000 to 250,000 clones, around nine tenths recorded once. Material for sequencing was PBMCs. These receptors all come from a man between 18 and 35 years old in good health and CMV-seronegative. The CDR3 runs from the conserved cysteine through the conserved F or W. The D gene is left open where the match is weak. Rows may omit the clone size; those that give it use once, few, many or a size class.

abundance: once; d_gene: .; j_gene: TRBJ2-2; v_gene: TRBV18; CDR3aa: CASSPPTNTGELFF; CDR3nt: TGTGCCAGCTCACCACCTACAAACACCGGGGAGCTGTTTTTT
abundance: once; d_gene: TRBD2; j_gene: TRBJ2-3; v_gene: TRBV7-3; CDR3aa: CASSLTGLASDTQYF; CDR3nt: TGTGCCAGCAGCTTAACGGGACTAGCGTCAGATACGCAGTATTTT
abundance: few; d_gene: TRBD1; j_gene: TRBJ1-2; v_gene: TRBV28; CDR3aa: CASSFQTGKGKGYTF; CDR3nt: TGTGCCAGCAGTTTCCAGACAGGGAAGGGGAAAGGCTACACCTTC
abundance: .; d_gene: TRBD2; j_gene: TRBJ2-3; v_gene: TRBV5-1; CDR3aa: CASTAGRASGSADTQYF; CDR3nt: TGCGCCAGCACCGCGGGGAGGGCTAGCGGGAGCGCAGATACGCAGTATTTT
abundance: .; d_gene: TRBD2; j_gene: TRBJ2-4; v_gene: TRBV4-1; CDR3aa: CASSPSGRGAKNIQYF; CDR3nt: TGCGCCAGCAGCCCCAGCGGGCGGGGGGCCAAAAACATTCAGTACTTC
abundance: .; d_gene: TRBD1; j_gene: TRBJ2-7; v_gene: TRBV28; CDR3aa: CASSMGQVTIDEQYF; CDR3nt: TGTGCCAGCAGTATGGGACAGGTAACGATTGACGAGCAGTACTTC
abundance: .; d_gene: .; j_gene: TRBJ1-2; v_gene: TRBV5-1; CDR3aa: CASSHSEESSGYTF; CDR3nt: TGCGCCAGCAGCCATAGTGAAGAATCGTCTGGCTACACCTTC
abundance: few; d_gene: TRBD1; j_gene: TRBJ2-2; v_gene: TRBV18; CDR3aa: CASSSGQGATTGELFF; CDR3nt: TGTGCCAGCTCATCCGGACAGGGGGCGACCACCGGGGAGCTGTTTTTT
abundance: .; d_gene: .; j_gene: TRBJ1-2; v_gene: TRBV5-6; CDR3aa: CASSIQGPGYTF; CDR3nt: TGTGCCAGCAGCATACAGGGACCTGGCTACACCTTC
abundance: .; d_gene: TRBD1; j_gene: TRBJ2-2; v_gene: TRBV18; CDR3aa: CASSPTITGTENTGELFF; CDR3nt: TGTGCCAGCTCACCAACAATTACCGGGACAGAGAACACCGGGGAGCTGTTTTTT
abundance: .; d_gene: .; j_gene: TRBJ1-6; v_gene: TRBV6-1; CDR3aa: CASSVSGDNSPLHF; CDR3nt: TGTGCCAGCAGTGTTAGCGGAGATAATTCACCCCTCCACTTT
abundance: .; d_gene: .; j_gene: TRBJ2-2; v_gene: TRBV6-1; CDR3aa: CASDNTPLTGELFF; CDR3nt: TGTGCCAGCGATAATACCCCCTTGACAGGGGAGCTGTTTTTT
abundance: .; d_gene: TRBD1; j_gene: TRBJ2-7; v_gene: TRBV9; CDR3aa: CASSDGTGGHLEQYF; CDR3nt: TGTGCCAGCAGCGATGGGACAGGCGGGCATCTCGAGCAGTACTTC
abundance: .; d_gene: TRBD1; j_gene: TRBJ2-3; v_gene: TRBV18; CDR3aa: CASSPGQIGDTQYF; CDR3nt: TGTGCCAGCTCACCGGGACAGATCGGAGATACGCAGTATTTT
abundance: .; d_gene: TRBD2; j_gene: TRBJ2-3; v_gene: TRBV5-1; CDR3aa: CASSLRFSGGSTDTQYF; CDR3nt: TGCGCCAGCAGCTTACGGTTTAGCGGGGGAAGCACAGATACGCAGTATTTT
abundance: .; d_gene: TRBD1; j_gene: TRBJ1-4; v_gene: TRBV25-1; CDR3aa: CATRTGDEKLFF; CDR3nt: TGTGCCACCCGGACAGGGGATGAAAAACTGTTTTTT
abundance: .; d_gene: .; j_gene: TRBJ2-7; v_gene: TRBV6-5; CDR3aa: CASSYGLSSYEQYF; CDR3nt: TGTGCCAGCAGTTACGGACTGAGCAGTTACGAGCAGTACTTC